This is a list of T cell receptor beta chains from one sample in a study of blood T cell repertoires in COVID-19. TCRdb's copy holds only in-frame clones and misses some; the assay was immunoSEQ multiplex PCR. The top ten clones hold around 1.4% of a sample with approximately 230,000 clones, around 90% of them seen once. The source material was peripheral blood. These receptors were collected from a man at least 80 years old with acute or convalescent COVID-19. CDR3s include the opening cysteine and the closing phenylalanine or tryptophan. Size values are once, few and many counts, or a class for expanded clones, and some rows have none.

j_call	clone_size	v_call	cdr3_aa
TRBJ2-2	.	TRBV19	CASSAYAPGELFF
TRBJ2-5	.	TRBV7-3	CASSLYGTSGVETQYF
TRBJ2-5	few	TRBV3-1/TRBV3-2	CASSQDSGTQETQYF
TRBJ2-5	.	TRBV24-1	CATSDPGTEYQETQYF
TRBJ2-7	.	TRBV5-1	CASSFGTGDPSYEQYF
TRBJ1-5	few	TRBV7-9	CASSLQGASNQPQHF
TRBJ2-3	.	TRBV14	CASSRIAGMGTQYF
TRBJ2-7	.	TRBV7-9	CASSLTSGPHEQYF
TRBJ2-1	.	TRBV3-1/TRBV3-2	CASRRSTGTDYNEQFF
TRBJ2-1	.	TRBV7-9	CASSHALAGGLNEQFF
TRBJ2-3	.	TRBV7-3	CASSIGLQDTQYF
TRBJ1-5	.	TRBV7-9	CASSLGGIDSNQPQHF
TRBJ2-1	.	TRBV18	CASSPAGTGDYNEQFF
TRBJ1-6	few	TRBV27	CASSWSTGWDSPLHF
TRBJ2-6	.	TRBV15	CATSSGRSKGAGANVLTF
TRBJ2-5	.	TRBV7-2	CASSLLEETQYF
TRBJ2-5	.	TRBV7-7	CASSLGGLAGYKETQYF
TRBJ2-1	once	TRBV15	CATSGGLANNEQFF
TRBJ2-1	.	TRBV11-3	CASSRLAGAGNEQFF
TRBJ2-3	.	TRBV6-6	CASSPTSSASTDTQYF
TRBJ2-7	once	TRBV9	CASSADREPYYEQYF
TRBJ1-4	once	TRBV19	CASSSRDRNEKLFF
TRBJ2-3	.	TRBV6-2/TRBV6-3	CASSSGTGFTTTDTQYF
TRBJ2-2	.	TRBV7-3	CASSRGLAVGELFF
TRBJ2-5	.	TRBV28	CASSDTGGTGETQYF
TRBJ2-1	.	TRBV11-1	CASSPNPLGSLNEQFF
TRBJ2-3	.	TRBV4-2	CASSQERAGYTDTQYF
TRBJ2-3	.	TRBV7-3	CASSAQGATDTQYF
TRBJ2-7	few	TRBV7-4	CASSLAHRAAGSYEQYF
TRBJ2-1	.	TRBV4-1	CASSHFGLAGDNEQFF
TRBJ2-1	few	TRBV27	CASSLYTGTEQFF
TRBJ2-2	.	TRBV18	CASSLQAGELFF
TRBJ1-2	.	TRBV7-2	CASSLARADGYGYTF
TRBJ2-7	once	TRBV3-1/TRBV3-2	CASSSRQGASYEQYF
TRBJ2-1	few	TRBV7-9	CASSFVPGLAGGPIIEQFF
TRBJ1-1	.	TRBV19	CASRTDTEAFF
TRBJ1-1	once	TRBV29-1	CSVEEAGIPTEAFF
TRBJ1-4	.	TRBV2	CASGGTGYEKLFF
TRBJ2-3	.	TRBV29-1	CSVGTPEDGDTQYF
TRBJ2-3	.	TRBV7-3	CASSLTKTGGTQYF
TRBJ1-1	.	TRBV7-2	CASRLGAIPEAFF
TRBJ2-7	.	TRBV5-6	CASSFKAGGPNLYEQYF
TRBJ2-7	.	TRBV23-1	CASTLGLGKSEQYF
TRBJ2-1	.	TRBV24-1	CATSDGLVQSYEQFF
TRBJ2-1	.	TRBV24-1	CATTPEPPPGFNEQFF
TRBJ1-1	.	TRBV4-1	CASSSFTGGLEAFF